The source of this T cell receptor beta chain is a study of OX40 agonist ivuxolimab in advanced cancers. In terms of the full investigation: Ivuxolimab, which targeted the costimulatory receptor OX40 (CD134), was an agonistic, fully human IgG2 monoclonal antibody. The paper reports the monotherapy dose-escalation portion (N of about 54 patients) of the phase I ivuxolimab trial. Intravenous ivuxolimab was administered to patients every 2 weeks at six dose levels: 0.01, 0.1, 0.3, 1.5, 3 and 10 mg/kg. Three dose-escalation patients achieved partial responses, one with hepatocellular carcinoma and two with cutaneous melanoma. A male proportion of around 81% and a mean age of 60 years, ranging from 23 to 79, were recorded for the dose-escalation cohort. Among the roughly 50 dose-escalation patients, approximately 20 had hepatocellular carcinoma, about 15 melanoma, 9 renal cell carcinoma and 9 head and neck cancer. The point of sequencing TCRbeta in the periphery was to test whether ivuxolimab changed TCR sequence diversity and drove clonal T-cell expansion. Prior anti-PD-1, anti-PD-L1 or anti-CTLA-4 therapy was permitted, and checkpoint inhibitors had been received by 30% to 40% of dose-escalation patients.

A word on this clone: It has no known antigen specificity. Qualities for individual bases were not recorded, and no much larger clone is one base off.

The trial excluded patients who had a history of autoimmune disease or were on systemic immunosuppression. Peripheral blood for TCR sequencing was collected from all dose cohorts at baseline, on cycle 4 day 1, and on cycle 7 day 1. Samples were obtained from an open-label, multicenter, first-in-human phase I dose-escalation trial of ivuxolimab. Adults with locally advanced or metastatic head and neck squamous cell, hepatocellular, melanoma or renal cell carcinoma were enrolled in the trial. Before TCR sequencing, CD4+ and CD8+ T cells were separately sorted from peripheral blood. General conclusions and limits of the study: In partial responders in the 0.1-3.0 mg/kg groups, normalized peripheral clonal expansion was found to be among the lowest, especially among CD8+ T cells. The antigen specificity of the peripheral T cells that underwent clonal expansion was not determined. After ivuxolimab, expanded clones were on average more numerous among CD8+ T cells than among CD4+ T cells. At doses of 0.1 to 3.0 mg/kg, clonal expansion of both CD4+ and CD8+ blood T cells was observed from baseline to week 6. Low levels of normalized T-cell clonal expansion were also seen in some patients who did not respond.

For sequencing of the TCRbeta CDR3 region, genomic DNA was extracted from the sorted cells. TCRbeta CDR3 regions were sequenced using the immunoSEQ Assay. TCRdb limited this immuneACCESS table to in-frame rearrangements with V and J called. A share of clones is missing; checked studies link under half to unresolved V genes, and the rest is unexplained. The sample records 45,000 to 60,000 clones, 80% of which are singletons. The top ten clonotypes cover around 4.5% of the sample. This material consisted of CD4+ or CD8+ T cells sorted from blood, taken in a trial of the OX40 agonist ivuxolimab. This clonotype was sampled from an adult with an advanced solid tumor such as melanoma, head and neck, liver or kidney cancer.

The nucleotide sequence is TGTGCCAGCAGCTTAGCCCCACAGGGATCCCCGAACACTGAAGCTTTCTTT. Translated, it gives CASSLAPQGSPNTEAFF. The chain uses TRBV7-6 and TRBJ1-1; TRBD1 is perhaps the D gene, given 6 matching bases. As encoded in the germline V gene, CDR1 is SGHVS while CDR2 is FNYEAQ. V sheds 0 bases and J sheds 1 base, leaving 15 bases between their ends. Measured from the cysteine to the phenylalanine, the CDR3 is 17 residues long. The kept DNA is CDR3 alone, 51 bases in frame from the first base.